This T cell receptor (beta chain) comes out of a study of radiation and T cells in renal cell carcinoma. General study points: Pretreatment tumor biopsies were lacking, so baseline clonotypes are unknown.

Indicated time point: blood 2 weeks post-SBRT. Treatment reported: 15 Gy SBRT to primary tumor, nephrectomy 4 weeks later. After SBRT, blood was collected at 2 and 4 weeks, plus baseline. The method was immunoSEQ multiplex PCR; TCRdb's version includes in-frame clones alone and lacks a portion of them. The repertoire consists of about 130,000 clones, with over 75% occurring once and the leading ten covering 5.8%. The CDR3 loop spans 20 amino acids. Trimming left V 6 bases short and J 6 bases short, with 33 bases between. The germline CDR1 and CDR2 sequences are MNHEY and SMNVEV (reference sequence). Comments on this clone: Its antigen remains unknown.

Sequencing used blood, obtained from a patient whose treatment included radiotherapy and nephrectomy. The chain links TRBV27 to TRBJ2-1, with D possibly being TRBD2 (5 bases). This TCR was sampled from a man aged 45-65 years with renal cell carcinoma. In nucleotides, the CDR3 is TGTGCCAGCAGCCCACAAGGTGATCCGACTATGCGGATTAAGGGCAATGAGCAGTTCTTC. Its protein is CASSPQGDPTMRIKGNEQFF.